This T cell receptor (beta chain) was documented in a study of blood T cell repertoires in COVID-19. Across the whole study: Acute-phase and convalescent COVID-19 samples originated in the United States, Italy and Spain.

This table comes from immunoSEQ multiplex PCR, and its TCRdb copy is limited to in-frame clones, with some not included. Of some 40,000 clones in the sample, around 86% were seen once. The TCR sequence derives from a woman of 80 years or more with acute or convalescent COVID-19. Sequenced material: peripheral blood.

The CDR3 here is CASSPVGRRNTGELFF. The CDR3 DNA reads TGTGCCAGCAGCCCAGTGGGCAGGCGAAACACCGGGGAGCTGTTTTTT. The rearrangement joins TRBV7-9 to TRBJ2-2; unclear D gene. Trimming pared 5 bases from V and 2 bases from J, leaving 15 bases between. Germline CDR1 is SEHNR and CDR2 is FQNEAQ (reference sequence). The CDR3 consists of 16 residues.